These 3 T cell receptor beta chains originate from one sample sequenced in a study of T cell responses to AZD1222 COVID-19 vaccine (dated by TCRdb to the early 2020s). Explained via the paper, the time point label denotes: baseline before first vaccination. The library was generated by the immunoSEQ multiplex PCR assay. TCRdb's version of the immuneACCESS table is confined to in-frame rearrangements and falls short of the full clone set. An unresolved V gene accounts for under half of the shortfall where checked; the remainder is of unknown origin. In this sample the table shows 100,000 to 150,000 clones, roughly nine tenths of which occur a single time. In total, the top ten clones hold 1.5% to 1.9% of the sample. Sequenced here: peripheral blood, sampled on day 0 of AZD1222 vaccination. The receptors stem from an adult in good health.

By proportion, this clone is medium-sized. This chain joins TRBV6-4 and TRBJ2-1; the match to TRBD2 covers 7 bases. The junction had 2 bases not matched to a gene; V was cut back by 0 bases and J by 0 bases. Germline values: CDR1 MRHNA, CDR2 SNTAGT. The CDR3 has 16 residues. CDR3 amino acids: CASSDSASGSYNEQFF. For the CDR3, the DNA is TGTGCCAGCAGTGACTCGGCTAGCGGCTCCTACAATGAGCAGTTCTTC.

The gene calls are TRBV6-2 or TRBV6-3 and TRBJ1-2, with 9 bases fitting TRBD1. Trimming at V came to 3 bases and at J to 7 bases, leaving 24 bases not matched to a gene. This CDR3 has 20 amino acids. The germline CDR1 and CDR2 sequences are MNHEY and SVGEGT. The CDR3 nucleotides are TGTGCCAGCAGTTATAGTGCGAGGTCGGTCCGTGGGACAGGGATTCGTGGCTACACCTTC. Protein product: CASSYSARSVRGTGIRGYTF.

The chain couples TRBV12-3 or TRBV12-4 to TRBJ2-7; D not resolved. The CDR3 sequence is 13 residues long. Trimming pared 0 bases from V and 2 bases from J, leaving 5 bases between. The CDR3: CASSLALAYEQYF. Here the CDR3 DNA reads TGTGCCAGCAGTTTAGCGCTTGCCTACGAGCAGTACTTC.